This T cell receptor beta chain was sequenced for a study of blood T cell repertoires in COVID-19. About the research overall: The cDNA or gDNA used as material had been derived from T cells, B-cell-depleted T cells, or PBMCs.

Sequencing used immunoSEQ multiplex PCR; TCRdb keeps in-frame clones, though not all of them. The table lists roughly 450,000 clones, roughly 87% of them singletons. Participants were aged roughly 18 to 89 years from around 25 US areas. The V and J ends lost 6 bases and 5 bases respectively, with 10 bases between them. Germline-derived CDR1 and CDR2 are KGHSH and LQKENI. CDR3 length: 12 amino acids. The origin of this receptor is a man in his late teens or twenties who had recovered from COVID-19. Sequencing used PBMCs or T cells enriched from blood (not recorded which). This sequence joins TRBV18 and TRBJ1-2, with D possibly TRBD1 on 6 matching bases. The CDR3 region has the DNA TGTGCCAGCTCCCAAACAGGGTATGGCTACACCTTC. It yields the protein CASSQTGYGYTF.